These 12 T cell receptor beta chains were all obtained from the same sample, sequenced in a study of neurological immune-mediated disorders. TCRdb ran MiXCR on the 5' RACE reads and lists one entry per CDR3 protein. The sample includes some 54,000 distinct CDR3 sequences, 9.5% to 12% of them seen just once. Stated time point: longitudinal time-point 1 (baseline). Sample: PBMCs. All receptors come from a male donor with HTLV-1-associated myelopathy (HAM/TSP).

CDR3 sequence: CATSRDRRRLFF. In DNA, the CDR3 is TGTGCCACCAGCAGAGATCGGAGACGACTGTTTTTT. The chain is built from TRBV15 and TRBJ1-4; D call uncertain. The CDR3 spans 12 residues. Looked up from germline, CDR1 is LNHNV and CDR2 is YYDKDF (reference sequence). V lost 0 bases and J 13 bases, leaving 9 bases between the germline ends.

The sample holds many counts of this clonotype. The chain uses TRBV7-9 and TRBJ1-1, with no clear D. The V and J ends lost 5 bases and 12 bases respectively, with 19 bases between them. CDR1 is SEHNR and CDR2 is FQNEAQ in the germline V gene (reference sequence). The CDR3 runs to 13 residues. CDR3 nucleotide sequence: TGTGCCAGCAGCGAGCAAGTAGAGCTTAGGACTTTCTTT. Protein sequence: CASSEQVELRTFF. Based on the CDR3 plus reference TRBV7-9 and TRBJ1-1, the full variable domain is DTGVSQNPRHKITKRGQNVTFRCDPISEHNRLYWYRQTLGQGPEFLTYFQNEAQLEKSRLLSDRFSAERPKGSFSTLEIQRTEQGDSAMYLCASSEQVELRTFFGQGTRLTVV.

This chain links TRBV20-1 with TRBJ2-7; D is perhaps TRBD1 (5 bases). CDR1 is DFQATT, CDR2 SNEGSKA, per germline (reference sequence). CDR3 length equals 15 residues. Trimming took off 2 bases at V and 0 bases at J, with 14 bases between the two ends. The CDR3 coding sequence is TGCAGTGCTAGACAACCACAGGTAGCCTCCTACGAGCAGTACTTC. As protein: CSARQPQVASYEQYF.

At least ten counts were recorded for this clonotype. The chain couples TRBV15 to TRBJ2-7; weak D call: TRBD1 (7 bases). CDR3 length: 16 amino acids. V was clipped by 5 bases and J by 3 bases, with 20 bases between them. Germline V lookup: CDR1 LNHNV, CDR2 YYDKDF (reference sequence). This CDR3 reads CATSSRRAGQYYEQYF. CDR3 coding DNA: TGTGCCACCAGCTCAAGACGTGCGGGACAGTACTACGAGCAGTACTTC.

This clonotype was counted at least ten times. The chain is built from TRBV5-1 and TRBJ1-5; tentatively, D is TRBD1 (5 bases). The CDR3 contains 15 residues. From germline, CDR1 is SGHRS and CDR2 YFSETQ. Trimming pared 0 bases from V and 7 bases from J, leaving 14 bases between. In nucleotides, the CDR3 is TGCGCCAGCAGCTTGGGAGCGGGGGACGGCCAGCCCCAGCATTTT. Translated: CASSLGAGDGQPQHF.

The chain has TRBV28 and TRBJ2-7; D gene ambiguous. CDR3 length equals 20 residues. The V and J ends lost 3 bases and 2 bases respectively, with 29 bases between them. In germline, CDR1 is MDHEN, CDR2 SYDVKM. CDR3 bases: TGTGCCAGCAGTTTCAAATTAGGGCAGGTCCTGGCGCGACATACCTACGAGCAGTACTTC. It codes for CASSFKLGQVLARHTYEQYF.

This rearrangement joins TRBV4-3 to TRBJ2-7, with 9 bases fitting TRBD2. Per the germline V gene, CDR1 is LGHNA and CDR2 is YSLEER. This CDR3 contains 15 residues. J was trimmed by 5 bases and V by 2 bases; bases with no gene match: 7. DNA of the CDR3: TGCGCCAGCAGCCAAATAGCGGGGGCCACCAACGAGCAGTACTTC. Residues: CASSQIAGATNEQYF.

This clonotype was detected ten times or more. The chain couples TRBV12-3 or TRBV12-4 to TRBJ1-1, with a tentative D call TRBD1 (5 bases). Trimming left V 2 bases short and J 4 bases short, with 17 bases between. This CDR3 is 16 amino acids long. The CDR3 protein is CASSLLTGVRGTEAFF. The CDR3, as DNA: TGTGCCAGCAGTTTACTGACGGGGGTGAGAGGCACTGAAGCTTTCTTT.

This clonotype came up many times. V is TRBV27 and J is TRBJ1-1; 7 bases map to TRBD1. The germline CDR1 and CDR2 sequences are MNHEY and SMNVEV (reference sequence). CDR3 length: 14 residues. The ends lost 8 bases at V and 5 bases at J; junction bases unmatched: 11. The CDR3 protein is CASRRGKAGTEAFF. DNA of the CDR3: TGTGCCAGCCGCAGGGGGAAAGCGGGGACTGAAGCTTTCTTT.

Concerning this clonotype itself: It may be a read error: a sequence one base away is much more abundant. The chain has TRBV25-1 and TRBJ1-5; D unresolved. V dropped 5 bases and J dropped 6 bases, with 8 bases sitting between them. Germline V gene lookup returns CDR1 MGHDK and CDR2 SYGVNS. The CDR3 has 12 residues. CDR3 DNA: TGTGCCAGCAGTTATCTCGGTCAGCCCCAGCATTTT. Residues: CASSYLGQPQHF.

This clonotype was counted ten times or more. The rearrangement links TRBV5-6 to TRBJ1-5, with D possibly matching TRBD1 (6 bases). Germline V CDR1 and CDR2: SGHDT, YYEEEE. CDR3 length equals 16 residues. Trimming shortened V by 3 bases and J by 5 bases, and 18 bases separated the two germline ends. CDR3 amino acids: CASSSRGGREHQPQHF. CDR3 nucleotides: TGTGCCAGCAGCTCCCGTGGGGGGCGAGAACATCAGCCCCAGCATTTT.

Many counts were recorded for this clonotype. The genes are TRBV5-1 and TRBJ1-6; D not certain. Germline V CDR1 and CDR2: SGHRS, YFSETQ. V was pared by 5 bases and J by 8 bases, with 14 bases between. CDR3 size: 14 residues. Here the CDR3 DNA reads TGCGCCAGCAGGGAGGGAACCCTAGATTCACCCCTCCACTTT. Amino acid sequence: CASREGTLDSPLHF.